These 7 T cell receptor beta chains share one sample of origin, sequenced in a study of vaccination effects on CD4 cells after COVID-19. Which antigens these TCRs recognize remains unknown. Generated by immunoSEQ multiplex PCR, the TCRdb table keeps only in-frame clones and is missing some. The sample has roughly 35,000 clones; 60% to 75% are singletons. Before sequencing, viral peptide pools were used by the ViraFEST assay to expand antigen-specific CD4+ T cells. At the end of approximately 10 days of culture, CD4+ T cells were isolated. Absence of prior SARS-CoV-2 infection characterized the vaccine recipients, who showed negative nucleocapsid antibodies. This material consisted of CD4+ T cells from PBMCs cultured with HCoV-OC43 spike peptides, taken before COVID-19 vaccination. As for subset: HCoV-OC43 spike overlapping peptide pool stimulation. The receptors were gathered from a human donor who received a COVID-19 vaccine.

This clone was seen once. The rearrangement uses TRBV6-2 or TRBV6-3 and TRBJ1-1; D gene uncertain. The CDR3 covers 16 residues. Germline assignment: CDR1 MNHEY and CDR2 SVGEGT. V was trimmed by 0 bases and J by 2 bases, leaving 13 bases between them. CDR3 region: CASSYSRRRSNTEAFF. The CDR3 DNA follows: TGTGCCAGCAGTTACTCGAGACGCCGGAGTAACACTGAAGCTTTCTTT.

The V call is TRBV15, the J call TRBJ2-7; D is perhaps TRBD2 (6 bases). The CDR3 loop spans 13 amino acids. CDR1 is LNHNV and CDR2 is YYDKDF in the germline V gene (reference sequence). The V gene lost 4 bases and the J gene lost 3 bases, with 10 bases spanning the gap. CDR3 sequence (DNA): TGTGCCACCAGCACTAGCGACCGCTACGAGCAGTACTTC. This encodes CATSTSDRYEQYF.

The chain recombines TRBV3-1 (or the pseudogene TRBV3-2) with TRBJ1-1, with D unclear. The CDR3 sequence is 14 residues long. Trimming cost V 2 bases and J 1 base, with 8 bases left between them. Per the germline V gene, CDR1 is LGHDT and CDR2 is YNNKEL (reference sequence). This CDR3 reads CASSQMEGNTEAFF. CDR3 DNA sequence: TGTGCCAGCAGCCAAATGGAGGGGAACACTGAAGCTTTCTTT.

In this sample, this clone turned up a few times. This rearrangement joins TRBV12-5 to TRBJ2-1; maybe TRBD2 (6 bases). Germline values: CDR1 LGHNT, CDR2 FRNRAP. Deletions cut 1 base from V and 9 bases from J, with 10 bases between. The CDR3 spans 13 residues. CDR3 coding DNA: TGTGCTAGTGGTTTGGGAGTCGGGGGTGAGCAGTTCTTC. Protein sequence: CASGLGVGGEQFF.

The J gene is TRBJ2-3, the V gene TRBV9; D tentatively fits TRBD1 or TRBD2 (6 bases each). The germline V gene has CDR1 SGDLS and CDR2 YYNGEE. The CDR3 consists of 17 residues. V was cut by 0 bases and J by 1 base, with 15 bases left in between. Here the CDR3 DNA reads TGTGCCAGCAGCGTAGATGGGGGGCGACGTGGCACAGATACGCAGTATTTT. It translates to CASSVDGGRRGTDTQYF.

The J gene is TRBJ2-3, the V gene TRBV29-1; no clear D gene. V was cut by 0 bases and J by 2 bases, with 12 bases left in between. The CDR3 totals 15 residues. The germline V gene encodes CDR1 SQVTM and CDR2 ANQGSEA. CDR3 in DNA: TGCAGCGTTGAAGAAAGTCACAGTTTCACAGATACGCAGTATTTT. It encodes CSVEESHSFTDTQYF.

The J gene is TRBJ1-4, the V gene TRBV10-3; D is uncertain. CDR1 and CDR2 from the germline V gene are ENHRY and SYGVKD. CDR3 length equals 14 residues. V was trimmed by 3 bases and J by 4 bases, leaving 9 bases between them. CDR3 in DNA: TGTGCCATCAGTGACGGGCCCCATAATGAAAAACTGTTTTTT. This translates into CAISDGPHNEKLFF.